A single sample gave rise to the 10 T cell receptor beta chains below, sequenced in a study of Ad26.COV2.S vaccination and SARS-CoV-2 variants. The treatment here: about 20 received Ad26.COV2.S at low or high dose, single or two shots; about five received placebo; per-sample allocation not given. Material that was analyzed had been drawn on day 63 after the first vaccine or placebo injection. Method: immunoSEQ multiplex PCR; TCRdb's copy keeps in-frame clones and lacks some. This table has roughly 380,000 clones, more than 75% appearing once. Sequenced material: peripheral blood, taken in a trial of Ad26.COV2.S vaccine versus placebo. These receptors all come from a person between 18 and 65 years old who received the Ad26.COV2.S COVID-19 vaccine or a placebo.

This chain connects TRBV4-1 to TRBJ2-2; 10 nucleotides agree with TRBD2. Germline-derived CDR1 and CDR2 are MGHRA and YSYEKL. With 1 base clipped from V and 8 bases from J, the junction kept 4 bases outside the gene matches. The CDR3 length is 15 residues. Here the CDR3 reads CASSQGLAGGGELFF. CDR3 in DNA: TGCGCCAGCAGCCAAGGCTTAGCGGGGGGTGGGGAGCTGTTTTTT.

The genes are TRBV11-2 and TRBJ2-4, with no clear D. This CDR3 is built from 15 residues. Trimming removed 3 bases from V and 0 bases from J, with 9 bases in between. Germline CDR1 reads SGHAT; CDR2 reads FQNNGV. CDR3 region: CASSLGYLAKNIQYF. The DNA for the CDR3 is TGTGCCAGCAGCTTGGGATACCTAGCCAAAAACATTCAGTACTTC.

The chain couples TRBV9 to TRBJ2-3, with unresolved D. The CDR3 loop spans 14 amino acids. In germline, CDR1 is SGDLS, CDR2 YYNGEE. V dropped 0 bases and J dropped 1 base, with 6 bases sitting between them. The chain's CDR3 is CASSVAKGTDTQYF. The CDR3 DNA follows: TGTGCCAGCAGCGTAGCTAAGGGCACAGATACGCAGTATTTT.

V usage is TRBV11-1 and J usage is TRBJ2-7, with D uncertain. The CDR3 runs 14 residues. CDR1 is SGHAT, CDR2 FQDESV, per germline (reference sequence). V was trimmed by 1 base and J by 0 bases, leaving 7 bases between them. The CDR3 DNA reads as TGTGCCAGCAGCTTAGACAACCTCTCCTACGAGCAGTACTTC. This codes for CASSLDNLSYEQYF.

The rearrangement uses TRBV9 and TRBJ1-2, with TRBD1 as a possible D gene (5 bases). V shed 4 bases and J shed 7 bases, with 20 bases lying between them. Germline lookup yields CDR1 SGDLS and CDR2 YYNGEE. CDR3 length: 15 amino acids. The CDR3 spells CASSSLAFRAGGYTF. The CDR3 DNA sequence: TGTGCCAGCAGCTCCTTGGCTTTCAGGGCTGGTGGCTACACCTTC.

V gene TRBV25-1 combines with J gene TRBJ1-2, with D uncertain. V was pared by 7 bases and J by 4 bases, with 13 bases between. CDR1 and CDR2 (germline): MGHDK, SYGVNS. CDR3 length equals 13 residues. CDR3 in DNA: TGTGCCAGCAACTTAGGCGCCGGCTATGGCTACACCTTC. It yields the protein CASNLGAGYGYTF.

The J gene is TRBJ1-2, the V gene TRBV7-9, with 7 bases lining up with TRBD1. The CDR3 is 16 residues long. The germline V gene has CDR1 SEHNR and CDR2 FQNEAQ (reference sequence). The junction had 12 bases not matched to a gene; V was cut back by 5 bases and J by 3 bases. This CDR3 is CASSPPGAGGDYGYTF. The CDR3 nucleotides are TGTGCCAGCAGCCCCCCTGGTGCAGGGGGGGACTATGGCTACACCTTC. Based on the CDR3 plus reference TRBV7-9 and TRBJ1-2, the full variable domain is DTGVSQNPRHKITKRGQNVTFRCDPISEHNRLYWYRQTLGQGPEFLTYFQNEAQLEKSRLLSDRFSAERPKGSFSTLEIQRTEQGDSAMYLCASSPPGAGGDYGYTFGSGTRLTVV.

The rearrangement links TRBV7-9 to TRBJ1-5; D may be TRBD1 (6 bases). The V end was cut by 3 bases, the J end by 5 bases, with 17 bases between. Germline V CDR1 and CDR2: SEHNR, FQNEAQ (reference sequence). The CDR3 sequence is 16 residues long. The CDR3 nucleotides are TGTGCCAGCAGCTTGGGGTCTGCAGGGGTGGATCAGCCCCAGCATTTT. Amino acid sequence: CASSLGSAGVDQPQHF.

The chain joins TRBV7-9 to TRBJ2-7; D may be TRBD1 (6 bases). Germline V lookup: CDR1 SEHNR, CDR2 FQNEAQ (reference sequence). The length of the CDR3 is 13 residues. The V end was cut by 5 bases, the J end by 0 bases, with 8 bases between. Here the CDR3 reads CASSVDSSYEQYF. The CDR3 nucleotides are TGTGCCAGCAGCGTGGACAGCTCCTACGAGCAGTACTTC.

This sequence joins TRBV9 and TRBJ2-1, with 7 bases identical to TRBD2. CDR3 length equals 15 residues. The trim removed 0 bases at V and 2 bases at J, leaving 2 bases unmatched. In germline, CDR1 is SGDLS, CDR2 YYNGEE. CDR3 residues: CASSVGGTTYNEQFF. In DNA form, the CDR3 reads TGTGCCAGCAGCGTAGGAGGGACTACCTACAATGAGCAGTTCTTC.